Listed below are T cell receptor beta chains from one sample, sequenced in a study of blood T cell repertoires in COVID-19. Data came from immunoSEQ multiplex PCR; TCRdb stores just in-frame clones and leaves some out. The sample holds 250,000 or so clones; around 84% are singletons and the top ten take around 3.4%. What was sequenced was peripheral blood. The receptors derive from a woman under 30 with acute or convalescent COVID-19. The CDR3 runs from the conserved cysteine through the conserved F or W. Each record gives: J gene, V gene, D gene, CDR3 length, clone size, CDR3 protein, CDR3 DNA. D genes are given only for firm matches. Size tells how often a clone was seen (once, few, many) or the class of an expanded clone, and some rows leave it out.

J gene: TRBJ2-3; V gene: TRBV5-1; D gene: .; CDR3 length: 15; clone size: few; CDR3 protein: CASSPSGWNTDTQYF; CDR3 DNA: TGCGCCAGCAGCCCCTCGGGGTGGAACACAGATACGCAGTATTTT
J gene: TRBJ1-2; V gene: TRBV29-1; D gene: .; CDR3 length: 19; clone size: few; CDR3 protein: CSVAPLYGPGDKQNYGYTF; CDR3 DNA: TGCAGCGTGGCCCCCCTCTACGGTCCCGGGGATAAACAAAACTATGGCTACACCTTC
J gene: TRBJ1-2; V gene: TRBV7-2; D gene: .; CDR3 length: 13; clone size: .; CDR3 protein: CASSLGGDYGYTF; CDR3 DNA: TGTGCCAGCAGCCTAGGGGGGGATTACGGCTACACCTTC
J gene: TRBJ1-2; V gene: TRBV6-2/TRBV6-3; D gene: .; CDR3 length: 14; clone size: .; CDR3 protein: CASSRGTWGYGYTF; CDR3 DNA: TGTGCCAGCAGCCGCGGGACGTGGGGCTATGGCTACACCTTC
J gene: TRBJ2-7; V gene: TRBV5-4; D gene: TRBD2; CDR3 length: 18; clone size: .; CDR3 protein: CASSSRPIIAGGAYEQYF; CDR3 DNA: TGTGCCAGCAGCTCGCGGCCCATTATAGCGGGAGGGGCCTACGAGCAGTACTTC
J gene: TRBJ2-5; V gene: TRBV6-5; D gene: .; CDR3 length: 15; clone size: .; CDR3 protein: CASSYSLEGRETQYF; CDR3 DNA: TGTGCCAGCAGTTACTCGTTGGAGGGGCGGGAGACCCAGTACTTC
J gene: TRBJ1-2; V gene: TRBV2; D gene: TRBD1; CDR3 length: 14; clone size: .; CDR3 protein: CASSRLDRGYGYTF; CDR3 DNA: TGTGCCAGCAGTCGCCTGGACAGGGGCTATGGCTACACCTTC
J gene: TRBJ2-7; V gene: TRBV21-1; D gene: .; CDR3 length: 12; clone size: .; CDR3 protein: CASRGQAYEQYF; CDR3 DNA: TGTGCCAGCAGAGGACAGGCCTACGAGCAGTACTTC
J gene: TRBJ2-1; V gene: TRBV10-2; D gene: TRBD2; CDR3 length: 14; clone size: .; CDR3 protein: CASSWAGGGNEQFF; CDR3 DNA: TGCGCCAGCAGTTGGGCGGGAGGGGGGAATGAGCAGTTCTTC
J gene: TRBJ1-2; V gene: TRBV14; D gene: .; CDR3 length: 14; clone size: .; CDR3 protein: CASSPMTVNYGYTF; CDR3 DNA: TGTGCCAGCAGCCCCATGACAGTGAACTATGGCTACACCTTC
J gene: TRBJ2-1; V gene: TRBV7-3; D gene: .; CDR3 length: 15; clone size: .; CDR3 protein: CASSPYPGFNNEQFF; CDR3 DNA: TGTGCCAGCAGCCCCTACCCAGGGTTTAACAATGAGCAGTTCTTC
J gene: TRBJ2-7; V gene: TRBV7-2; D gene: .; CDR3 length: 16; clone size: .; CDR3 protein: CASSLTGSGRVYEQYF; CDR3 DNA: TGTGCCAGCAGCTTAACTGGGTCGGGCAGGGTGTACGAGCAGTACTTC
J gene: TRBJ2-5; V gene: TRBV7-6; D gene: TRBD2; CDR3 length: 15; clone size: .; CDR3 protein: CASSPGLAGVETQYF; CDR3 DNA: TGTGCCAGCAGCCCTGGACTAGCGGGAGTGGAGACCCAGTACTTC
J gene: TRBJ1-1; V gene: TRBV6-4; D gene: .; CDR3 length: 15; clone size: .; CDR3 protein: CASTPGAGLNTEAFF; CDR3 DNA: TGTGCCAGCACCCCCGGAGCAGGGTTGAACACTGAAGCTTTCTTT
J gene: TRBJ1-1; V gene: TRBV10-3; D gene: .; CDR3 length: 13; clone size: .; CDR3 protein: CAIKTGPSTEAFF; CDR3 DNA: TGTGCCATCAAGACAGGTCCGAGCACTGAAGCTTTCTTT
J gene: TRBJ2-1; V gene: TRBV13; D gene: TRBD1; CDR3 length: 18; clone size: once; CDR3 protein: CASSLKVELRDREPQQFF; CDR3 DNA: TGTGCCAGCAGCTTAAAAGTAGAGTTGCGGGACAGGGAACCCCAGCAGTTCTTC
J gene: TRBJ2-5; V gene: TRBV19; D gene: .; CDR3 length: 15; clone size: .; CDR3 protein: CASRTTGSLLETQYF; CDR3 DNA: TGTGCCAGTAGGACCACAGGGTCTCTCCTGGAGACCCAGTACTTC
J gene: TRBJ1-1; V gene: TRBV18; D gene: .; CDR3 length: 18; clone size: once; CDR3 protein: CASSPQGGDVMTNTEAFF; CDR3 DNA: TGTGCCAGCTCACCGCAGGGTGGGGATGTCATGACGAACACTGAAGCTTTCTTT
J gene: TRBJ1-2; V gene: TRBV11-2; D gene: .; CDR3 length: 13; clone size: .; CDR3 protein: CASSLDVEAGYTF; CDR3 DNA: TGTGCCAGCAGCTTAGATGTGGAGGCTGGCTACACCTTC
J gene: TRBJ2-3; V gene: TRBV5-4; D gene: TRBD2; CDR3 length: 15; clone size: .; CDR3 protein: CASSLGLAVTDTQYF; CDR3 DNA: TGTGCCAGCAGCTTGGGGCTAGCGGTTACAGATACGCAGTATTTT
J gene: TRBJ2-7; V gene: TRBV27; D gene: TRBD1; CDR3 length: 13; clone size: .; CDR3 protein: CASSVDRGLEQYF; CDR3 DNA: TGTGCCAGCAGCGTAGACAGGGGGCTCGAGCAGTACTTC
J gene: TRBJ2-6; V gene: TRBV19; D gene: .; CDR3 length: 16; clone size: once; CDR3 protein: CASSTGLISGANVLTF; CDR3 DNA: TGTGCCAGTAGTACCGGACTGATCTCTGGGGCCAACGTCCTGACTTTC
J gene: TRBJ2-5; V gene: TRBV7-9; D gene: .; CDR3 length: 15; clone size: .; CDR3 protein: CASSSGSSLLETQYF; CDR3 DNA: TGTGCCAGCAGCTCCGGGTCCTCACTCCTAGAGACCCAGTACTTC
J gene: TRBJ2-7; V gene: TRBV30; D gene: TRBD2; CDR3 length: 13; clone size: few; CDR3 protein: CAWSGLAGDEQYF; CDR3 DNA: TGTGCCTGGAGCGGACTAGCGGGAGACGAGCAGTACTTC
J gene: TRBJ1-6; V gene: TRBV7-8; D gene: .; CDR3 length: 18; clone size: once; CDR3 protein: CASSSRTGRPLDNSPLHF; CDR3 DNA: TGTGCCAGCAGCTCTAGAACCGGGAGGCCCCTGGATAATTCACCCCTCCACTTT
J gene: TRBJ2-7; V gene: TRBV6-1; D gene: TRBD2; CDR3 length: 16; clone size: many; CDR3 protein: CASSESSSGRAYEQYF; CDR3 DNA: TGTGCCAGCAGTGAAAGCTCGAGCGGGAGGGCCTACGAGCAGTACTTC
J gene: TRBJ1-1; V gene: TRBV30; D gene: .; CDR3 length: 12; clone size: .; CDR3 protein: CAWTIVLAEAFF; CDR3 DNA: TGTGCCTGGACCATAGTTTTGGCTGAAGCTTTCTTT
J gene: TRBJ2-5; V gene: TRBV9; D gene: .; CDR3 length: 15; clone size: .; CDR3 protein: CASSDGGLHQETQYF; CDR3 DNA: TGTGCCAGCAGCGACGGAGGACTACATCAAGAGACCCAGTACTTC
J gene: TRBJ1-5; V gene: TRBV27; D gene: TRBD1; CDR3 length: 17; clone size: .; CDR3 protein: CASSLRWGQGLGQPQHF; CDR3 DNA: TGTGCCAGCAGTTTAAGATGGGGACAGGGTTTAGGTCAGCCCCAGCATTTT
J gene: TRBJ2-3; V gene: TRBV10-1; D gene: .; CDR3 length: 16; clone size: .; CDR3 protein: CASSERVGMIGDTQYF; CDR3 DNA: TGCGCCAGCAGTGAGCGGGTCGGGATGATCGGAGATACGCAGTATTTT
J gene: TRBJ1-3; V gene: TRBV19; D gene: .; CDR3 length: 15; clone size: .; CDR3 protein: CASSFGRTSGNTIYF; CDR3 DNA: TGTGCCAGTAGTTTCGGGAGGACCTCTGGAAACACCATATATTTT
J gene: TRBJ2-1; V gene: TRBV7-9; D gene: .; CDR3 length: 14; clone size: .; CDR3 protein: CASPFALTEINTFF; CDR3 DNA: TGTGCCAGCCCCTTCGCGCTCACAGAAATTAACACGTTCTTC
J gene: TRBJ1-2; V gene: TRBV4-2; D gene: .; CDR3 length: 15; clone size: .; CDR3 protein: CASSQDSERLYGYTF; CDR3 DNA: TGTGCCAGCAGCCAAGATTCGGAGCGCTTGTATGGCTACACCTTC
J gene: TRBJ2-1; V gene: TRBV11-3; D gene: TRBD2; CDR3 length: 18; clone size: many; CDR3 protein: CASSLETSAGGPGNEQFF; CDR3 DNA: TGTGCCAGCAGCTTAGAAACGTCGGCGGGAGGGCCGGGGAATGAGCAGTTCTTC
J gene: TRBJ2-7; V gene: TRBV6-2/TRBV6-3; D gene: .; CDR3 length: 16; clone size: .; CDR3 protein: CASSYGQFGSFYEQYF; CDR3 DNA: TGTGCCAGCAGTTACGGGCAGTTCGGGAGTTTTTACGAGCAGTACTTC
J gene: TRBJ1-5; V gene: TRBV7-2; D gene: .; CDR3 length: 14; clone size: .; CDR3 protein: CASSLDPGNQPQHF; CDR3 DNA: TGTGCCAGCAGCTTGGATCCGGGGAATCAGCCCCAGCATTTT
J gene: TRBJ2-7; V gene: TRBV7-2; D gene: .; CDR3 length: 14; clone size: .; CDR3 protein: CASSLEQGSYEQYF; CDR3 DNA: TGTGCCAGCAGCTTAGAACAGGGCAGCTACGAGCAGTACTTC
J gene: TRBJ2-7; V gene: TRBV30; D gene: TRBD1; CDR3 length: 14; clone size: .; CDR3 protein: CAWSWTGGVYEQYF; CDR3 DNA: TGTGCCTGGAGTTGGACAGGGGGGGTCTACGAGCAGTACTTC
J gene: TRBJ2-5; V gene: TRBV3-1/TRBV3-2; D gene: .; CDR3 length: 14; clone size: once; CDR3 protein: CASSQSRGVETQYF; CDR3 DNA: TGTGCCAGCAGCCAGAGCAGGGGAGTGGAGACCCAGTACTTC
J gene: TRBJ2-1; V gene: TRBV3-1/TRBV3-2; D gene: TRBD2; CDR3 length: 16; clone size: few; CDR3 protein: CASSQERDYLVNEQFF; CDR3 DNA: TGTGCCAGCAGCCAAGAGCGGGACTACCTGGTCAATGAGCAGTTCTTC
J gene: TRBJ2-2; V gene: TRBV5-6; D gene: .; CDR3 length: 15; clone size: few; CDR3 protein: CASSFTGGATGELFF; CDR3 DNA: TGTGCCAGCAGCTTTACAGGGGGGGCCACCGGGGAGCTGTTTTTT
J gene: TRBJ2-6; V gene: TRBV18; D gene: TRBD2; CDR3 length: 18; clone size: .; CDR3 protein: CASSQRTSALSGANVLTF; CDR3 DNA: TGTGCCAGCTCACAAAGGACTAGCGCCCTGTCTGGGGCCAACGTCCTGACTTTC
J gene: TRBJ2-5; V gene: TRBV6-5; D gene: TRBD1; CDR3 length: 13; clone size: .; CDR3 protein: CASRRQGQETQYF; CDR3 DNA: TGTGCCAGCAGAAGACAGGGGCAAGAGACCCAGTACTTC
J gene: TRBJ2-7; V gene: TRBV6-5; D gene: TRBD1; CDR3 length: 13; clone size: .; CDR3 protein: CASRQGQGYEQYF; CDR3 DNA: TGTGCCAGCAGGCAGGGACAGGGGTACGAGCAGTACTTC
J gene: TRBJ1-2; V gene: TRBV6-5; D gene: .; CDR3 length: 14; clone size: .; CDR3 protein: CASSYSGVVSGYTF; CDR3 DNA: TGTGCCAGCAGTTACTCCGGGGTTGTCTCCGGCTACACCTTC
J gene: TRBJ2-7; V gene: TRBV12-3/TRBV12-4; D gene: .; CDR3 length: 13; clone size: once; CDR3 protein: CASSWRHSYEQYF; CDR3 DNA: TGTGCCAGCAGTTGGAGGCATTCCTACGAGCAGTACTTC
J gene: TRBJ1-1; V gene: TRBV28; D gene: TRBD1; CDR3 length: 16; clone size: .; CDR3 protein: CASSSPEGAMNTEAFF; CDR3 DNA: TGTGCCAGCAGTTCACCGGAGGGGGCAATGAACACTGAAGCTTTCTTT
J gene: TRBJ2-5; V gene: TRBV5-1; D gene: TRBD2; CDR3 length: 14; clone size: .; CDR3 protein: CASTSGTSAETQYF; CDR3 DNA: TGCGCCAGCACCTCCGGGACTAGCGCGGAGACCCAGTACTTC